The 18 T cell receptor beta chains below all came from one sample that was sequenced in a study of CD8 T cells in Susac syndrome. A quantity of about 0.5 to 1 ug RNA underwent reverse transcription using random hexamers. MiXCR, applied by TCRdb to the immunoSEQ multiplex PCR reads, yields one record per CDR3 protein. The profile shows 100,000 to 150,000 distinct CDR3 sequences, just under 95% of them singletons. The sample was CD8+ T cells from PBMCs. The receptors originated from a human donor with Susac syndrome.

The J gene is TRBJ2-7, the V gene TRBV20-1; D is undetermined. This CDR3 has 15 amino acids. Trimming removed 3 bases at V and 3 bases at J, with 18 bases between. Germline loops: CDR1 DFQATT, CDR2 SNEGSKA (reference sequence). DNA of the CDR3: TGCAGTGCTAGTAGAGTCTACAGTCGCCTCTACGAGCAGTACTTC. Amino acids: CSASRVYSRLYEQYF.

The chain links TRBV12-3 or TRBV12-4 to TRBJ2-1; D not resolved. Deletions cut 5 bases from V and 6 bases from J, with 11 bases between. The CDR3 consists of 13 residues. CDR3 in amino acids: CASSPPASNEQFF. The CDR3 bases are TGTGCCAGCAGTCCTCCGGCCTCCAATGAGCAGTTCTTC.

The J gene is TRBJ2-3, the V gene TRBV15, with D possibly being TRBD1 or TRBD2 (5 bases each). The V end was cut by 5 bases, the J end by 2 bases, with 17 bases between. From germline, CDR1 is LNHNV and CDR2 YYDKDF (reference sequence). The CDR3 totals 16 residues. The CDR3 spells CATSRRARADTDTQYF. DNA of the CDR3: TGTGCCACCAGCCGGCGGGCCAGGGCCGACACAGATACGCAGTATTTT.

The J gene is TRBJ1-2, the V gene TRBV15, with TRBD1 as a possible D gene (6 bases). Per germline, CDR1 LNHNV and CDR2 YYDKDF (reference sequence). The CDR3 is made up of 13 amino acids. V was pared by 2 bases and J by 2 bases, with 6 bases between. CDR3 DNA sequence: TGTGCCACCAGCAGAACAGGGAACTATGGCTACACCTTC. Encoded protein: CATSRTGNYGYTF.

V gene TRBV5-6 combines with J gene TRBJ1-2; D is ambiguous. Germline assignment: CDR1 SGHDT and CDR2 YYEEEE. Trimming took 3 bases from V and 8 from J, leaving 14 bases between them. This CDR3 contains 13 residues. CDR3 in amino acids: CASSSSEVGGYTF. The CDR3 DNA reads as TGTGCCAGCAGCTCCAGTGAGGTCGGAGGCTACACCTTC. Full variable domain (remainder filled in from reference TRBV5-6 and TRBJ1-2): DAGVTQSPTHLIKTRGQQVTLRCSPKSGHDTVSWYQQALGQGPQFIFQYYEEEERQRGNFPDRFSGHQFPNYSSELNVNALLLGDSALYLCASSSSEVGGYTFGSGTRLTVV.

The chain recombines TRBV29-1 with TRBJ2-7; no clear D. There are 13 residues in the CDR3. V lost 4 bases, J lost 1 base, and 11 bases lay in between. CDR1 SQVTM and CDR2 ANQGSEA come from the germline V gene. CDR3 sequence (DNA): TGCAGCGTTGCCATAGGGCCGTCCTACGAGCAGTACTTC. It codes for CSVAIGPSYEQYF.

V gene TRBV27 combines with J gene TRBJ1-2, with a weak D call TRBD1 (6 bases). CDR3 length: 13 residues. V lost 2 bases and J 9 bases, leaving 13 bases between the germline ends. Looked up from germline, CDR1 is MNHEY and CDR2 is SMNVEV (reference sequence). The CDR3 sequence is CASSLKLGASYTF. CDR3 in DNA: TGTGCCAGCAGTTTAAAGCTGGGGGCGAGCTACACCTTC.

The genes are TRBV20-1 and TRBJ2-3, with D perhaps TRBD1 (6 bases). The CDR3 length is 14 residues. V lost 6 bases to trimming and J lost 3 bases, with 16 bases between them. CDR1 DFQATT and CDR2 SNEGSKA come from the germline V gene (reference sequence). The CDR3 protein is CSAANRVGTDTQYF. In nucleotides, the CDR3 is TGCAGTGCCGCGAACAGGGTAGGGACAGATACGCAGTATTTT.

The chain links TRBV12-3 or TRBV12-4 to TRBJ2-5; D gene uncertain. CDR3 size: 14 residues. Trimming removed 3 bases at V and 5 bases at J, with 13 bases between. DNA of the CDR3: TGTGCCAGCAGTTTTAGTGCCTTGCTGGAGACCCAGTACTTC. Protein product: CASSFSALLETQYF.

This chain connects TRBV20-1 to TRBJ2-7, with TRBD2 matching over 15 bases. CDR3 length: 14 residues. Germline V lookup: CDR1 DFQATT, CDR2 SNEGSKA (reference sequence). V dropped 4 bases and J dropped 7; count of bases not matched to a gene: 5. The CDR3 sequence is CSATGLAGGYEQYF. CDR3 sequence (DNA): TGCAGTGCTACAGGACTAGCGGGGGGGTATGAGCAGTACTTC.

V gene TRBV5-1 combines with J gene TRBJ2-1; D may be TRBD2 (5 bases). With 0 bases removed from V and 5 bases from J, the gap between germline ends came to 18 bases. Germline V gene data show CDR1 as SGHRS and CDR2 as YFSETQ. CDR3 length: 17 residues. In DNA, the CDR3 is TGCGCCAGCAGCTTGGATAGCGAGGCCACCATAAACAATGAGCAGTTCTTC. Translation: CASSLDSEATINNEQFF.

Here the CDR3 DNA reads TGTGCCAGCAGCGTGACAGGGACTGAGCAGTTCTTC. It translates to CASSVTGTEQFF. The chain combines TRBV5-4 with TRBJ2-1; 7 bases fit TRBD1. CDR3 size: 12 residues. With 4 bases clipped from V and 9 bases from J, the junction kept 4 bases outside the gene matches. Germline CDR1 and CDR2: SGHNT and YYREEE (reference sequence).

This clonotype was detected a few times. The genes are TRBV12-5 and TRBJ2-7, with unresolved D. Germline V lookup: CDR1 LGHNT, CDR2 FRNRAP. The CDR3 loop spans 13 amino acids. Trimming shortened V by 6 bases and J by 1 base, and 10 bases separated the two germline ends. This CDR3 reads CASGPLGSYEQYF. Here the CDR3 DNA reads TGTGCTAGTGGCCCGTTGGGTTCCTACGAGCAGTACTTC. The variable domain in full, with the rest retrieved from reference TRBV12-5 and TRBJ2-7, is DARVTQTPRHKVTEMGQEVTMRCQPILGHNTVFWYRQTMMQGLELLAYFRNRAPLDDSGMPKDRFSAEMPDATLATLKIQPSEPRDSAVYFCASGPLGSYEQYFGPGTRLTVT.

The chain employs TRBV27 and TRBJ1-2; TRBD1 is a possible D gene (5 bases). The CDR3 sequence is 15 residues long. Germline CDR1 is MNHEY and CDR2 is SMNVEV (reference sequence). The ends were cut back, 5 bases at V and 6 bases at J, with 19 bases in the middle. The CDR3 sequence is CASSPQGPPGDGYTF. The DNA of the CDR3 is TGTGCCAGCAGTCCTCAGGGCCCCCCCGGGGATGGCTACACCTTC.

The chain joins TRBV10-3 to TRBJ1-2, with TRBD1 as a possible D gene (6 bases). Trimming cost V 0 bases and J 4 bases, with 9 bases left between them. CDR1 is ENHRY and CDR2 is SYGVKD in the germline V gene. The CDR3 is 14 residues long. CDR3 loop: CAISESDRSYGYTF. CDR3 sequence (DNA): TGTGCCATCAGTGAGTCCGACAGGAGCTATGGCTACACCTTC.

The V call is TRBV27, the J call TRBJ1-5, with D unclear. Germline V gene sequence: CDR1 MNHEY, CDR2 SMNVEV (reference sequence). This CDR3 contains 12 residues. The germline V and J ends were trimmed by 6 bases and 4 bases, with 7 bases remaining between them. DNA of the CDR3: TGTGCCAGCAGGGGTGCTAATCAGCCCCAGCATTTT. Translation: CASRGANQPQHF.

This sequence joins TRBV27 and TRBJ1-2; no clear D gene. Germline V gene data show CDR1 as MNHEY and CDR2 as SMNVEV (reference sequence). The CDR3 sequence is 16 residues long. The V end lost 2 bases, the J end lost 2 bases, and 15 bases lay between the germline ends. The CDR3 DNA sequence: TGTGCCAGCAGTTTACGCGACGGCCCCCCGAACTATGGCTACACCTTC. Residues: CASSLRDGPPNYGYTF.

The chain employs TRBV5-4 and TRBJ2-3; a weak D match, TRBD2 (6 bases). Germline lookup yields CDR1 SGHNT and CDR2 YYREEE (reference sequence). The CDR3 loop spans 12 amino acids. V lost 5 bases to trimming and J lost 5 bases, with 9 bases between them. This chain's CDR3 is CASRDYGDTQYF. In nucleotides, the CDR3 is TGTGCCAGCAGGGACTATGGAGATACGCAGTATTTT.